One sample yielded the 23 T cell receptor beta chains listed below, sequenced in a study of blood T cell repertoires in COVID-19. Generated by immunoSEQ multiplex PCR, the TCRdb table keeps only in-frame clones and is missing some. The table includes around 160,000 clones, about 88% detected once. The specimen was peripheral blood. The receptors were gathered from a human donor in a cohort sampled during active COVID-19.

The count of this clone is one. The chain uses TRBV2 and TRBJ1-5, with 9 bases identical to TRBD1. After removal of 7 bases from V and 7 bases from J, the junction contained 8 bases not matched to a gene. The CDR3 extends over 14 amino acids. CDR1 and CDR2 (germline): SNHLY, FYNNEI. CDR3 coding DNA: TGTGCCAGCACTGTGGACAGGGGTGGACAGCCCCAGCATTTT. Its translation is CASTVDRGGQPQHF.

This chain uses TRBV9 with TRBJ2-1, with 8 bases that match TRBD2. The germline gives CDR1 SGDLS, CDR2 YYNGEE. V lost 0 bases, J lost 7 bases, and 15 bases stayed unmatched. CDR3 size: 18 residues. The CDR3 coding sequence is TGTGCCAGCAGCGTAGAGAGATCGGGACTAGTAGGGGGTAATGAGCAGTTCTTC. It encodes CASSVERSGLVGGNEQFF.

This clone occurred a few times. The J gene is TRBJ1-1, the V gene TRBV4-3; D might be TRBD1 (5 bases). The CDR3 covers 15 residues. The ends were cut back, 0 bases at V and 4 bases at J, with 12 bases in the middle. Germline loops: CDR1 LGHNA, CDR2 YSLEER. The CDR3: CASSQDVRASTEAFF. The CDR3, as DNA: TGCGCCAGCAGCCAAGATGTCAGGGCGAGCACTGAAGCTTTCTTT.

This sequence joins TRBV28 and TRBJ1-1; D is ambiguous. Germline V CDR1 and CDR2: MDHEN, SYDVKM. The ends were cut back, 2 bases at V and 8 bases at J, with 9 bases in the middle. This CDR3 comprises 12 residues. This chain's CDR3 is CASSLLQREAFF. DNA of the CDR3: TGTGCCAGCAGTTTACTCCAACGGGAAGCTTTCTTT.

The gene calls are TRBV18 and TRBJ2-7; D is unclear. The CDR3 runs to 13 residues. The V end was cut by 2 bases, the J end by 2 bases, with 7 bases between. The germline gives CDR1 KGHSH, CDR2 LQKENI. Here the CDR3 DNA reads TGTGCCAGCTCACCAGAACAGACCTACGAGCAGTACTTC. This encodes CASSPEQTYEQYF.

The rearrangement links TRBV27 to TRBJ1-4, with D perhaps matching TRBD1 (5 bases). Germline V gene sequence: CDR1 MNHEY, CDR2 SMNVEV (reference sequence). With 4 bases removed from V and 13 bases from J, the gap between germline ends came to 16 bases. The CDR3 contains 13 residues. CDR3 region: CASSSTQGTVLFF. In nucleotides, the CDR3 is TGTGCCAGCAGTTCTACCCAGGGTACAGTACTGTTTTTT.

The chain carries TRBV2 and TRBJ1-6; possible D gene TRBD1, 5 bases. This CDR3 is built from 15 residues. The germline V and J ends were trimmed by 5 bases and 10 bases, with 18 bases remaining between them. CDR1 is SNHLY, CDR2 FYNNEI, per germline. The CDR3 DNA reads TGTGCCAGCAGTACTATCAGGGAAAGCGAATCACCCCTCCACTTT. As protein: CASSTIRESESPLHF. Full variable domain (missing parts from reference TRBV2 and TRBJ1-6): EPEVTQTPSHQVTQMGQEVILRCVPISNHLYFYWYRQILGQKVEFLVSFYNNEISEKSEIFDDQFSVERPDGSNFTLKIRSTKLEDSAMYFCASSTIRESESPLHFGNGTRLTVT.

This clone has more than one count but fewer than ten. In DNA form, the CDR3 reads TGCGCCAGCAGCGCCTCAGGGGTGACCTACAATGAGCAGTTCTTC. Translation: CASSASGVTYNEQFF. V gene TRBV5-1 combines with J gene TRBJ2-1, with D perhaps TRBD1 (6 bases). From germline, CDR1 is SGHRS and CDR2 YFSETQ. The CDR3 runs to 15 residues. Trimming left V 4 bases short and J 2 bases short, with 13 bases between. The complete variable domain, with remaining parts taken from reference TRBV5-1 and TRBJ2-1, reads KAGVTQTPRYLIKTRGQQVTLSCSPISGHRSVSWYQQTPGQGLQFLFEYFSETQRNKGNFPGRFSGRQFSNSRSEMNVSTLELGDSALYLCASSASGVTYNEQFFGPGTRLTVL.

The CDR3 loop reads CASSAGQGPTYEQYF. As DNA, the CDR3 is TGTGCCAGCAGTGCGGGACAGGGGCCCACCTACGAGCAGTACTTC. V and J are TRBV2 and TRBJ2-7, with 10 bases lining up with TRBD1. The CDR3 is 15 amino acids. Germline V lookup: CDR1 SNHLY, CDR2 FYNNEI. Trimming removed 4 bases from V and 2 bases from J; junction bases left unmatched: 5.

The chain carries TRBV28 and TRBJ1-2, with D unclear. V was pared by 3 bases and J by 8 bases, with 13 bases between. The germline V gene has CDR1 MDHEN and CDR2 SYDVKM. The CDR3 has 13 amino acids. The CDR3 sequence: CASSFPESKGYTF. The CDR3 DNA follows: TGTGCCAGCAGTTTTCCAGAATCCAAAGGCTACACCTTC.

The rearrangement links TRBV9 to TRBJ1-2; D gene uncertain. CDR3 size: 14 residues. Germline loops: CDR1 SGDLS, CDR2 YYNGEE. The germline V and J ends were trimmed by 4 bases and 0 bases, with 10 bases remaining between them. The CDR3 DNA reads as TGTGCCAGCAGCCCTGACACCTCTAACTATGGCTACACCTTC. Its translation: CASSPDTSNYGYTF.

The rearrangement uses TRBV9 and TRBJ1-1; TRBD1 agrees at 8 bases. The CDR3 extends over 15 amino acids. Looked up from germline, CDR1 is SGDLS and CDR2 is YYNGEE. Unmatched junction bases numbered 5, after V lost 4 bases and J lost 0 bases. The CDR3 DNA follows: TGTGCCAGCAGCCCGCGACAGGGGATGAACACTGAAGCTTTCTTT. This translates into CASSPRQGMNTEAFF.

This sequence joins TRBV29-1 and TRBJ2-2, with 7 bases matching TRBD2. With V trimmed by 7 bases and J by 2 bases, 7 bases remained unmatched. The CDR3 consists of 14 residues. CDR1 and CDR2 (germline): SQVTM, ANQGSEA. The CDR3 loop is CSAGAGLNTGELFF. The CDR3 DNA follows: TGCAGCGCCGGAGCGGGACTTAACACCGGGGAGCTGTTTTTT.

The genes are TRBV7-3 and TRBJ2-2; TRBD2 matches at 8 bases. After removal of 5 bases from V and 8 bases from J, the junction contained 4 bases not matched to a gene. Germline loops: CDR1 SGHTA, CDR2 FQGTGA. The CDR3 sequence is 13 residues long. The CDR3 DNA reads as TGTGCCAGCAGCGTACGGGAGGGAGGGGAGCTGTTTTTT. Protein product: CASSVREGGELFF.

This rearrangement joins TRBV6-4 to TRBJ1-2; 8 bases fit TRBD1. Germline CDR1 MRHNA, CDR2 SNTAGT. CDR3 length equals 14 residues. V lost 6 bases, J lost 4 bases, and 7 bases stayed unmatched. The CDR3 DNA reads TGTGCCAGCAGCCCCGGAACAGGGGGCTATGGCTACACCTTC. Protein: CASSPGTGGYGYTF.

The V gene is TRBV27, the J gene TRBJ1-2; a weak D match, TRBD1 (5 bases). CDR3 size: 13 residues. V lost 1 base to trimming and J lost 8 bases, with 11 bases between them. Germline values: CDR1 MNHEY, CDR2 SMNVEV (reference sequence). CDR3 residues: CASSLFGGFGYTF. The CDR3 coding sequence is TGTGCCAGCAGTTTATTTGGGGGGTTCGGCTACACCTTC.

V usage is TRBV6-2 or TRBV6-3 and J usage is TRBJ1-1, with a possible D match to TRBD1 (5 bases). Trimming pared 0 bases from V and 11 bases from J, leaving 13 bases between. The CDR3 runs 13 residues. Germline lookup yields CDR1 MNHEY and CDR2 SVGEGT. This CDR3 reads CASSYSGGSVAFF. In nucleotides, the CDR3 is TGTGCCAGCAGTTACTCGGGGGGATCCGTGGCTTTCTTT.

The J gene is TRBJ2-5, the V gene TRBV7-2, with TRBD1 identical over 8 bases. Germline V CDR1 and CDR2: SGHTA, FQGNSA. The V gene end was trimmed by 4 bases and the J gene end by 5 bases; junction bases not matched to a gene: 6. This CDR3 is built from 14 residues. CDR3 amino acids: CASSSRQGRETQYF. Written as DNA, the CDR3 is TGTGCCAGCAGCTCCAGACAGGGGCGGGAGACCCAGTACTTC.

The CDR3 is CASSLYGDSSYNEQFF. The CDR3 DNA reads TGTGCCAGCAGTTTATATGGTGACAGCTCCTACAATGAGCAGTTCTTC. The chain links TRBV28 to TRBJ2-1; TRBD1 might be the D (5 bases). The CDR3 runs to 16 residues. Germline V gives CDR1 MDHEN, CDR2 SYDVKM. The V gene lost 1 base and the J gene lost 0 bases, with 10 bases spanning the gap.

The J gene is TRBJ2-7, the V gene TRBV28; 7 bases are a match to TRBD1. This CDR3 has 15 amino acids. The germline gives CDR1 MDHEN, CDR2 SYDVKM. The V and J ends lost 6 bases and 1 base, in that order; junction bases with no gene match: 9. The CDR3 bases are TGTGCCAGCAGCTACAGGGGAAGAGTGTCCTACGAGCAGTACTTC. It encodes CASSYRGRVSYEQYF.

In this sample, this clone turned up once. The chain couples TRBV27 to TRBJ1-2; TRBD1 might be the D (5 bases). From germline, CDR1 is MNHEY and CDR2 SMNVEV (reference sequence). The germline V and J ends were trimmed by 6 bases and 2 bases, with 13 bases remaining between them. The CDR3 is 14 amino acids. In DNA form, the CDR3 reads TGTGCCAGCAGACATGGTGACAGAAACTATGGCTACACCTTC. This encodes CASRHGDRNYGYTF.

This clone was seen just once. Here the CDR3 DNA reads TGCGCCAGCAGCTACGGACACCCCTCATCCGAAGCTTTCTTT. Translated: CASSYGHPSSEAFF. The chain uses TRBV5-1 and TRBJ1-1; D might be TRBD1 (5 bases). The CDR3 is 14 residues long. Trimming cost V 3 bases and J 8 bases, with 17 bases left between them. CDR1 and CDR2 (germline): SGHRS, YFSETQ.

V is TRBV6-5 and J is TRBJ1-2; D unresolved. The CDR3 is 14 amino acids. Germline V gene sequence: CDR1 MNHEY, CDR2 SVGAGI. V was pared by 7 bases and J by 8 bases, with 20 bases between. DNA for the CDR3: TGTGCCAGCAATAACGGACGGAGGTTGGGCGGCTACACCTTC. Residues: CASNNGRRLGGYTF.